A single sample gave rise to the 22 T cell receptor beta chains below, sequenced in a study of T cells in Graves' hyperthyroidism and ophthalmopathy. The CDR3 regions of TCR beta were amplified from RNA transcripts. HTBI primers were used for first-round RT-PCR of the TCR CDR3. In TCRdb, the multiplex PCR reads were re-called with MiXCR into one record per CDR3 protein. The sample lists over 350,000 distinct CDR3 sequences, around an eighth seen once, with around 28% in the top ten. Sequencing was carried out using blood. The receptors shown here come from a man between 45 and 60 years old with Graves' ophthalmopathy.

The genes are TRBV9 and TRBJ1-6; the D gene is possibly TRBD1 (6 bases). Germline V gives CDR1 SGDLS, CDR2 YYNGEE. The CDR3 extends over 17 amino acids. V gave up 3 bases and J gave up 0 bases, with 13 bases separating them. CDR3 amino acids: CASSAPRGASYNSPLHF. The DNA for the CDR3 is TGTGCCAGCAGCGCCCCGAGGGGGGCCTCCTATAATTCACCCCTCCACTTT.

This clonotype has a handful of counts. The CDR3 region is CAWKTVGYTF. The CDR3 nucleotides are TGTGCCTGGAAAACGGTTGGCTACACCTTC. The chain couples TRBV30 to TRBJ1-2; D unclear. The CDR3 extends over 10 amino acids. V dropped 4 bases and J dropped 7 bases, with 7 bases sitting between them. Germline V gene data show CDR1 as GTSNPN and CDR2 as SVGIG (reference sequence).

This clonotype was seen ten or more times. The gene calls are TRBV3-1 and TRBJ2-3; no firm D call. V lost 3 bases and J lost 12, with 10 bases in between. This CDR3 spans 11 amino acids. Germline CDR1 and CDR2: LGHDT and YNNKEL (reference sequence). The CDR3 region has the DNA TGTGCCAGCAGCCAGATAGGACGCCAGTATTTT. Translating it yields CASSQIGRQYF.

The J gene is TRBJ1-2, the V gene TRBV19; D ambiguous. V was pared by 5 bases and J by 4 bases, with 11 bases between. This CDR3 region has 13 residues. The germline V gene has CDR1 LNHDA and CDR2 SQIVND (reference sequence). The CDR3 protein is CASSVEDLYGYTF. The CDR3 coding sequence is TGTGCCAGTAGTGTCGAGGACCTCTATGGCTACACCTTC. The full variable domain, completed using reference TRBV19 and TRBJ1-2, is DGGITQSPKYLFRKEGQNVTLSCEQNLNHDAMYWYRQDPGQGLRLIYYSQIVNDFQKGDIAEGYSVSREKKESFPLTVTSAQKNPTAFYLCASSVEDLYGYTFGSGTRLTVV.

This clonotype was counted a few times. The chain recombines TRBV19 with TRBJ1-1; D call uncertain. CDR1 and CDR2 from the germline V gene are LNHDA and SQIVND (reference sequence). V was clipped by 11 bases and J by 4 bases, with 11 bases between them. This CDR3 has 11 amino acids. The CDR3 DNA reads TGTGCCGGATCAGTGGGCACTGAAGCTTTCTTT. Its translation is CAGSVGTEAFF.

This clonotype has just a few counts. V gene TRBV28 combines with J gene TRBJ1-2; possible D gene TRBD1, 6 bases. Trimming shortened V by 5 bases and J by 4 bases, and 11 bases separated the two germline ends. The CDR3 loop spans 13 amino acids. CDR1 is MDHEN, CDR2 SYDVKM, per germline. The CDR3 reads CASSRDTVYGYTF. CDR3 bases: TGTGCCAGCAGTCGGGACACCGTCTATGGCTACACCTTC.

This clonotype occurred a few times. The V call is TRBV15, the J call TRBJ1-4; no clear D gene. The CDR3 is 15 amino acids. Germline lookup yields CDR1 LNHNV and CDR2 YYDKDF (reference sequence). V was cut by 0 bases and J by 3 bases, with 8 bases left in between. Here the CDR3 reads CATSRDYVSNEKLFF. As DNA, the CDR3 is TGTGCCACCAGCAGAGATTATGTGTCTAATGAAAAACTGTTTTTT. The full variable domain, in which reference TRBV15 and TRBJ1-4 provide the parts outside the CDR3, is DAMVIQNPRYQVTQFGKPVTLSCSQTLNHNVMYWYQQKSSQAPKLLFHYYDKDFNNEADTPDNFQSRRPNTSFCFLDIRSPGLGDTAMYLCATSRDYVSNEKLFFGSGTQLSVL.

This clonotype was counted at least ten times. V is TRBV4-1 and J is TRBJ2-2; D may be TRBD2 (6 bases). V was clipped by 4 bases and J by 5 bases, with 14 bases between them. This CDR3 contains 15 residues. Germline lookup yields CDR1 MGHRA and CDR2 YSYEKL. This CDR3 is CASSLGTGLTGELFF. The CDR3 DNA sequence: TGCGCCAGCAGCCTCGGGACTGGATTAACCGGGGAGCTGTTTTTT.

This clonotype was recorded at least ten times. V and J are TRBV20-1 and TRBJ1-5, with a weak D call TRBD1 (5 bases). Trimming removed 2 bases from V and 4 bases from J, with 15 bases in between. Germline V gene lookup returns CDR1 DFQATT and CDR2 SNEGSKA (reference sequence). The CDR3 loop spans 15 amino acids. CDR3 region: CSARSATEINQPQHF. CDR3 nucleotides: TGCAGTGCTAGATCCGCGACAGAGATTAATCAGCCCCAGCATTTT.

The table lists this clonotype with many counts. The rearrangement uses TRBV7-9 and TRBJ2-4, with 7 bases fitting TRBD1. Trimming cost V 3 bases and J 0 bases; bases outside gene matches: 8. The V gene's germline CDR1 is SEHNR and CDR2 FQNEAQ (reference sequence). The CDR3 is made up of 17 amino acids. The CDR3 region is CASSLGQIPGAKNIQYF. CDR3 sequence (DNA): TGTGCCAGCAGCTTGGGACAGATCCCTGGAGCCAAAAACATTCAGTACTTC.

This chain joins TRBV2 and TRBJ1-5; no definite D call. There are 15 residues in the CDR3. Germline-derived CDR1 and CDR2 are SNHLY and FYNNEI. V was clipped by 2 bases and J by 6 bases, with 14 bases between them. The CDR3 loop reads CASSELASRSQPQHF. The CDR3 nucleotides are TGTGCCAGCAGTGAACTGGCAAGTAGGAGTCAGCCCCAGCATTTT.

This clonotype was seen at least ten times. This chain connects TRBV3-1 to TRBJ2-1; D unclear. V gave up 2 bases and J gave up 4 bases, with 6 bases separating them. The CDR3 totals 13 residues. From germline, CDR1 is LGHDT and CDR2 YNNKEL (reference sequence). The CDR3 DNA reads as TGTGCCAGCAGCCAATCGGGTTACAATGAGCAGTTCTTC. Protein sequence: CASSQSGYNEQFF.

This clonotype was seen many times. V gene TRBV5-1 combines with J gene TRBJ2-7, with TRBD1 matching 9 bases. The ends lost 3 bases at V and 4 bases at J; junction bases unmatched: 5. Germline V gives CDR1 SGHRS, CDR2 YFSETQ. This CDR3 region has 14 residues. The CDR3 DNA reads as TGCGCCAGCAGCTCCGGACAGGGGTGGTACGAGCAGTACTTC. Protein product: CASSSGQGWYEQYF.

In this sample, this clonotype turned up many times. CDR3 nucleotide sequence: TGTGCCTGGAGTGTAGTAGCGGGCCACTCTGGAAACACCATATATTTT. It translates to CAWSVVAGHSGNTIYF. The chain carries TRBV30 and TRBJ1-3, with D unresolved. Trimming left V 0 bases short and J 0 bases short, with 12 bases between. The CDR3 totals 16 residues. CDR1 is GTSNPN, CDR2 SVGIG, per germline (reference sequence). Variable domain in full (rest from reference TRBV30 and TRBJ1-3): SQTIHQWPATLVQPVGSPLSLECTVEGTSNPNLYWYRQAAGRGLQLLFYSVGIGQISSEVPQNLSASRPQDRQFILSSKKLLLSDSGFYLCAWSVVAGHSGNTIYFGEGSWLTVV.

The V gene is TRBV18, the J gene TRBJ1-2; the D gene is possibly TRBD1 (5 bases). V shed 6 bases and J shed 3 bases, with 20 bases lying between them. This CDR3 spans 16 amino acids. Germline V CDR1 and CDR2: KGHSH, LQKENI. This chain's CDR3 is CASSPISGRVDYGYTF. CDR3 sequence (DNA): TGTGCCAGCTCGCCAATATCCGGCAGGGTGGACTATGGCTACACCTTC.

In this sample, this clonotype turned up many times. The chain carries TRBV5-1 and TRBJ1-1; TRBD1 might be the D (5 bases). The ends were cut back, 0 bases at V and 0 bases at J, with 6 bases in the middle. Germline V gene sequence: CDR1 SGHRS, CDR2 YFSETQ. The CDR3 extends over 14 amino acids. CDR3 in amino acids: CASSLGGMNTEAFF. The DNA for the CDR3 is TGCGCCAGCAGCTTGGGGGGGATGAACACTGAAGCTTTCTTT. Full variable domain (rest looked up from reference TRBV5-1 and TRBJ1-1): KAGVTQTPRYLIKTRGQQVTLSCSPISGHRSVSWYQQTPGQGLQFLFEYFSETQRNKGNFPGRFSGRQFSNSRSEMNVSTLELGDSALYLCASSLGGMNTEAFFGQGTRLTVV.

The rearrangement joins TRBV6-6 to TRBJ2-3; 11 bases are shared with TRBD2. CDR1 and CDR2 from the germline V gene are MNHNY and SVGAGI (reference sequence). Trimming cost V 2 bases and J 2 bases; bases outside gene matches: 24. This CDR3 has 23 residues. The CDR3 sequence is CASSYKGQVPASGRPHLTDTQYF. DNA for the CDR3: TGTGCCAGCAGTTACAAGGGACAGGTTCCGGCTAGCGGGAGGCCCCACCTCACAGATACGCAGTATTTT.

On this clonotype: A read error may be the cause here, since a much bigger clone is one base away. V and J are TRBV28 and TRBJ2-7; TRBD2 agrees at 9 bases. V was pared by 7 bases and J by 3 bases, with 10 bases of the junction left unmatched. CDR3 size: 15 residues. Germline V gives CDR1 MDHEN, CDR2 SYDVKM. This chain's CDR3 is CASTPSGASGYEQYF. CDR3 DNA: TGTGCCAGCACCCCTAGCGGGGCTAGCGGCTACGAGCAGTACTTC.

This clonotype was found many times. The V gene is TRBV5-1, the J gene TRBJ2-2; D not certain. This CDR3 comprises 15 residues. The germline V gene encodes CDR1 SGHRS and CDR2 YFSETQ. Trimming pared 0 bases from V and 1 base from J, leaving 7 bases between. The CDR3 reads CASSLANRNTGELFF. The CDR3 DNA follows: TGCGCCAGCAGCTTGGCCAACAGGAACACCGGGGAGCTGTTTTTT.

This clonotype was detected ten times or more. This rearrangement joins TRBV24-1 to TRBJ2-5; D is possibly TRBD2 (6 bases). This CDR3 has 15 residues. V shed 2 bases and J shed 0 bases, with 9 bases lying between them. From germline, CDR1 is KGHDR and CDR2 SFDVKD. The CDR3 is CATSDSGTHQETQYF. In DNA form, the CDR3 reads TGTGCCACCAGTGATTCCGGGACTCACCAAGAGACCCAGTACTTC.

This clonotype was found many times. The V call is TRBV16, the J call TRBJ2-4; 12 nucleotides align to TRBD2. This CDR3 is 18 amino acids long. J gave up 1 base and V 4 bases, and 8 bases lay outside the gene matches. Germline lookup yields CDR1 KGHSY and CDR2 FQNENV. The CDR3 loop is CASSRTTSGSKAKNIQYF. Written as DNA, the CDR3 is TGTGCCAGCAGCCGCACGACTAGCGGGAGTAAGGCCAAAAACATTCAGTACTTC.

This clonotype was recorded at least ten times. The chain couples TRBV29-1 to TRBJ2-7; 7 nucleotides line up with TRBD2. The CDR3 is 13 residues long. Trimming at V came to 1 base and at J to 5 bases, leaving 5 bases not matched to a gene. Germline CDR1 is SQVTM and CDR2 is ANQGSEA. This CDR3 is CSVEVPGLDEQYF. The CDR3 nucleotides are TGCAGCGTTGAAGTCCCTGGACTAGACGAGCAGTACTTC.